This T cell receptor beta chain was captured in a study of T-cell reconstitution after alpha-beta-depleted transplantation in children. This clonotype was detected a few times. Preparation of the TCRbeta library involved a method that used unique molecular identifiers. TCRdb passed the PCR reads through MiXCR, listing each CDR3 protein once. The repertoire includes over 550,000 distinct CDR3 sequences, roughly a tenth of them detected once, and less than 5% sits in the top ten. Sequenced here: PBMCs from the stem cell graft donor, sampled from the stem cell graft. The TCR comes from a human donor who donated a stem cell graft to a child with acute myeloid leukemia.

The chain's CDR3 is CAISESDSGRADTQYF. Here the CDR3 DNA reads TGTGCCATCAGTGAGTCGGATAGCGGGAGAGCAGATACGCAGTATTTT. The chain carries TRBV10-3 and TRBJ2-3, with 9 bases that match TRBD2. Germline lookup yields CDR1 ENHRY and CDR2 SYGVKD. This CDR3 is 16 amino acids long. Germline trimming cut 0 bases from V and 4 bases from J; bases unmatched to any gene: 5.